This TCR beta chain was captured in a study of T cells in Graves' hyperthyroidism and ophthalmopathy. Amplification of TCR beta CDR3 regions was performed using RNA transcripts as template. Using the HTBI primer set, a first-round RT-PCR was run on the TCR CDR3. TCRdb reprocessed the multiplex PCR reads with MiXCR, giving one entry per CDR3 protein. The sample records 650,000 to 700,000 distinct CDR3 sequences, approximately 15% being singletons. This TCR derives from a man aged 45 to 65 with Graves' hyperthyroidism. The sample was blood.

The CDR3 here is CASHERDEQFF. Written as DNA, the CDR3 is TGTGCCAGCCACGAAAGGGATGAGCAGTTCTTC. The rearrangement links TRBV5-6 to TRBJ2-1; D gene uncertain. The CDR3 runs to 11 residues. CDR1 SGHDT and CDR2 YYEEEE come from the germline V gene. V was cut by 7 bases and J by 8 bases, with 10 bases left in between.